This note documents a single T cell receptor beta chain sequence. Its antigen is unidentified. With 5 bases clipped from V and 2 bases from J, the junction kept 10 bases outside the gene matches. The V gene's germline CDR1 is SEHNR and CDR2 FQNEAQ (reference sequence). The CDR3 is 16 amino acids. TCRdb called the 5' RACE reads again in MiXCR, with one record for every CDR3 protein. Among hundreds of thousands of distinct CDR3 sequences listed, approximately 18% were seen once. These data come from a study of identical twins. Findings and limits, study-wide: Abundant beta clonotypes from cord blood bore fewer insertions; memory repertoires lacked this pattern.

The same data also went into a second study, on T cells expressing NK-cell markers.

The rearrangement joins TRBV7-9 to TRBJ2-7; 9 bases fit TRBD1. Sequencing was done on a sample of PBMCs. This receptor was obtained from a woman aged 18-29 years in good health. The DNA of the CDR3 is TGTGCCAGCAGCCGATCGGAGGACAGGGGTGCCTACGAGCAGTACTTC. Encoded protein: CASSRSEDRGAYEQYF. Based on the CDR3 plus reference TRBV7-9 and TRBJ2-7, the full variable domain is DTGVSQNPRHKITKRGQNVTFRCDPISEHNRLYWYRQTLGQGPEFLTYFQNEAQLEKSRLLSDRFSAERPKGSFSTLEIQRTEQGDSAMYLCASSRSEDRGAYEQYFGPGTRLTVT.